These 3 T cell receptor beta chains were sequenced from one sample in a study of shared clonotypes between healthy human individuals. Libraries were prepared by immunoSEQ multiplex PCR; TCRdb keeps only in-frame clonotypes and omits some of them. The table records 950,000 to 1,100,000 clones, 75% to 80% of them present only once. The material sequenced was memory CD4+ T cells from PBMCs. The sample's subset: CD45RA-negative fraction. Every receptor here comes from a man aged 18 to 30 in good health. Some clones in this sample may be carry-over from other donors' samples.

The genes are TRBV28 and TRBJ1-4; D is undetermined. V was clipped by 3 bases and J by 3 bases, with 11 bases between them. This CDR3 is built from 15 residues. Germline CDR1 and CDR2: MDHEN and SYDVKM. The CDR3 DNA sequence: TGTGCCAGCAGTTTGGCCAGGAAATCTAATGAAAAACTGTTTTTT. Translated: CASSLARKSNEKLFF.

J is TRBJ2-6 and V is TRBV5-4, with TRBD1 identical over 7 bases. V trimming: 4 bases; J trimming: 0 bases; junction bases outside the gene matches: 7. Germline values: CDR1 SGHNT, CDR2 YYREEE (reference sequence). The length of the CDR3 is 17 residues. In DNA, the CDR3 is TGTGCCAGCAGCCTAGGGGGCTCGAGCTCTGGGGCCAACGTCCTGACTTTC. Translated: CASSLGGSSSGANVLTF.

The rearrangement uses TRBV28 and TRBJ1-2, with a tentative D call TRBD1 (5 bases). The germline gives CDR1 MDHEN, CDR2 SYDVKM. CDR3 length equals 15 residues. The V gene lost 7 bases and the J gene lost 3 bases, with 18 bases spanning the gap. The CDR3 nucleotides are TGTGCCAGCACCACTGGGGGAGAGAATTACTATGGCTACACCTTC. It is translated as CASTTGGENYYGYTF.